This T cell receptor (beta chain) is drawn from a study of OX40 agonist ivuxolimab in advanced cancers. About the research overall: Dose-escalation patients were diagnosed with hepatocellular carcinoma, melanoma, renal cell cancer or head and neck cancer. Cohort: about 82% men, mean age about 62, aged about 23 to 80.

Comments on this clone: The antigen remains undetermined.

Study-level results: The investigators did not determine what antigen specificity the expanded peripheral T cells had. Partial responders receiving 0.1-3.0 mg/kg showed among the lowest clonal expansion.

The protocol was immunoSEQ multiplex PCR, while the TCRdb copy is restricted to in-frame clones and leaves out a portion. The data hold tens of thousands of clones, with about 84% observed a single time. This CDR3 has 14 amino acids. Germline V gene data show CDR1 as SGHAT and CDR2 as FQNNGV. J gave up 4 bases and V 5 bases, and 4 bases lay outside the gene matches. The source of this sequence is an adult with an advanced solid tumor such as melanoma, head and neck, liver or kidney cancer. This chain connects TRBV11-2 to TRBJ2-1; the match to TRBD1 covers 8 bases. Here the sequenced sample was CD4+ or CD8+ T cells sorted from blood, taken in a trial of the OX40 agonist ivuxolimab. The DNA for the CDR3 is TGTGCCAGCAGCGCACAGGGGGAGTACAATGAGCAGTTCTTC. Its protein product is CASSAQGEYNEQFF.